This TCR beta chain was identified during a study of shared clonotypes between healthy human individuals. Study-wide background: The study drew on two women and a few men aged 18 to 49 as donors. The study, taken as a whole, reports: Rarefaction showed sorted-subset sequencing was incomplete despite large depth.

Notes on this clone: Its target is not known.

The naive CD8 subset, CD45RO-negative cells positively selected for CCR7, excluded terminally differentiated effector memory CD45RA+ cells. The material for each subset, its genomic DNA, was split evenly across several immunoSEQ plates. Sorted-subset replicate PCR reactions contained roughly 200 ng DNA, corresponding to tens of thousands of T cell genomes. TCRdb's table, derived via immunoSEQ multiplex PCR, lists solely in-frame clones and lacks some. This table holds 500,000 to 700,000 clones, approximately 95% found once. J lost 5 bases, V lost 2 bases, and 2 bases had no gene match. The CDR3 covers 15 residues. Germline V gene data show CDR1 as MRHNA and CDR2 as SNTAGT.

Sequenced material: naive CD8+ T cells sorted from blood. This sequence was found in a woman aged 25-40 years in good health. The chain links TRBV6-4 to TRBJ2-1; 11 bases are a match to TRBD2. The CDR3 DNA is TGTGCCAGCAGTGACGCTAGCGGGAGGAACAATGAGCAGTTCTTC. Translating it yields CASSDASGRNNEQFF.